These 17 T cell receptor beta chains came from one sample sequenced in a study of shared clonotypes between healthy human individuals. Profiled with immunoSEQ multiplex PCR; TCRdb holds only in-frame clones, not every one. The sample contains about 530,000 clones, 75% to 80% of which appear only once. The sample was PBMCs. Receptors were obtained from a woman aged 35 to 49 in good health. Some clones in this sample may be carry-over from other donors' samples.

The genes are TRBV29-1 and TRBJ2-5; a weak D match, TRBD2 (6 bases). Germline lookup yields CDR1 SQVTM and CDR2 ANQGSEA. Between the trimmed V and J ends, which lost 5 bases and 5 bases, there was a span of 12 bases. CDR3 length: 12 residues. The CDR3 is CSVPSVAETQYF. The DNA of the CDR3 is TGCAGCGTTCCTAGCGTTGCTGAGACCCAGTACTTC. The full variable domain, with the rest looked up from reference TRBV29-1 and TRBJ2-5, is SAVISQKPSRDICQRGTSLTIQCQVDSQVTMMFWYRQQPGQSLTLIATANQGSEATYESGFVIDKFPISRPNLTFSTLTVSNMSPEDSSIYLCSVPSVAETQYFGPGTRLLVL.

V is TRBV5-8 and J is TRBJ2-3; 7 positions agree with TRBD2. Germline lookup yields CDR1 SGHTS and CDR2 YDEGEE. The CDR3 is 15 amino acids. The J segment lost 0 bases and the V segment lost 2 bases, leaving 3 bases of the junction unmatched. CDR3 in DNA: TGTGCCAGCAGCTTATCTAGCGGAAGCACAGATACGCAGTATTTT. Its translation: CASSLSSGSTDTQYF.

This chain connects TRBV10-3 to TRBJ2-3; 8 bases are a match to TRBD2. The CDR3 has 12 amino acids. V was clipped by 10 bases and J by 4 bases; unmatched bases: 4. Germline V gene sequence: CDR1 ENHRY, CDR2 SYGVKD. In DNA, the CDR3 is TGTGCCACAACCGGGAGGGCAGATACGCAGTATTTT. This translates into CATTGRADTQYF.

The chain is built from TRBV5-1 and TRBJ2-7, with 10 bases lining up with TRBD2. V dropped 4 bases and J dropped 3; count of bases not matched to a gene: 4. Germline CDR1 SGHRS, CDR2 YFSETQ. This CDR3 has 14 amino acids. The CDR3 sequence: CASSNPSGSYEQYF. The CDR3 DNA follows: TGCGCCAGCAGCAACCCTAGCGGGAGCTACGAGCAGTACTTC.

This chain connects TRBV14 to TRBJ2-7; 8 bases are a match to TRBD1. CDR3 length: 15 residues. Trimming took 0 bases from V and 5 from J; bases not matched to a gene: 6. Per the germline V gene, CDR1 is SGHDN and CDR2 is FVKESK. The CDR3 DNA is TGTGCCAGCAGCCAAGATCTGACAGGGGTAAACGAGCAGTACTTC. As protein: CASSQDLTGVNEQYF.

The chain joins TRBV28 to TRBJ2-1, with TRBD1 matching 11 bases. Trimming at V came to 6 bases and at J to 4 bases, leaving 8 bases not matched to a gene. This CDR3 comprises 16 residues. Germline CDR1 is MDHEN and CDR2 is SYDVKM. As DNA, the CDR3 is TGTGCCAGCAGCCCCGGGACAGGGGGGCTATACAATGAGCAGTTCTTC. Translating gives CASSPGTGGLYNEQFF. The whole variable domain, remainder taken from reference TRBV28 and TRBJ2-1, is DVKVTQSSRYLVKRTGEKVFLECVQDMDHENMFWYRQDPGLGLRLIYFSYDVKMKEKGDIPEGYSVSREKKERFSLILESASTNQTSMYLCASSPGTGGLYNEQFFGPGTRLTVL.

The rearrangement uses TRBV18 and TRBJ2-1; 7 bases match TRBD2. The germline V gene encodes CDR1 KGHSH and CDR2 LQKENI. The V segment lost 3 bases and the J segment 4 bases; nucleotides outside the gene matches: 6. The CDR3 covers 15 residues. Here the CDR3 DNA reads TGTGCCAGCTCACCTACGGCTAGCGGATACAATGAGCAGTTCTTC. Translating gives CASSPTASGYNEQFF.

J is TRBJ2-5 and V is TRBV7-9, with TRBD2 matching over 13 bases. There are 16 residues in the CDR3. Germline V lookup: CDR1 SEHNR, CDR2 FQNEAQ (reference sequence). The trim removed 5 bases at V and 6 bases at J, leaving 9 bases unmatched. CDR3 sequence: CASSQDGTSGIKTQYF. CDR3 DNA sequence: TGTGCCAGCAGCCAAGACGGGACTAGCGGGATTAAGACCCAGTACTTC.

As regards this clone: Compared with germline, one end of the junction differs, possibly owing to a read error. The chain employs TRBV7-7 and TRBJ2-5; TRBD1 matches 8 bases. Germline CDR1 reads SSHAT; CDR2 reads FNYEAQ (reference sequence). This CDR3 is built from 15 residues. CDR3 nucleotide sequence: TGTGCTAGCAGCCCGACCCCGACAGGGGCCGCCACCCAGTACTTC. Its translation: CASSPTPTGAATQYF.

The chain has TRBV19 and TRBJ2-3; D might be TRBD2 (7 bases). Germline CDR1 and CDR2: LNHDA and SQIVND (reference sequence). Trimming cost V 7 bases and J 0 bases, with 14 bases left between them. CDR3 size: 15 residues. Written as DNA, the CDR3 is TGTGCCAGTAACATCGGGGGGCCTAGCACAGATACGCAGTATTTT. Protein: CASNIGGPSTDTQYF.

The chain joins TRBV30 to TRBJ2-5, with a possible D match to TRBD2 (6 bases). V lost 0 bases and J 5 bases, leaving 13 bases between the germline ends. Germline V gives CDR1 GTSNPN, CDR2 SVGIG (reference sequence). The CDR3 sequence is 14 residues long. The CDR3 spells CAWSVLGRGETQYF. As DNA, the CDR3 is TGTGCCTGGAGTGTACTAGGACGGGGGGAGACCCAGTACTTC.

This clone was detected a few times. This chain joins TRBV11-2 and TRBJ2-5; D remains ambiguous. The CDR3 covers 13 residues. Trimming left V 0 bases short and J 0 bases short, with 2 bases between. The germline gives CDR1 SGHAT, CDR2 FQNNGV. The CDR3 loop reads CASSLDNQETQYF. In nucleotides, the CDR3 is TGTGCCAGCAGCTTAGATAACCAAGAGACCCAGTACTTC.

The J gene is TRBJ1-1, the V gene TRBV5-1; D gene uncertain. The CDR3 is made up of 14 amino acids. V lost 0 bases and J lost 3, with 9 bases in between. CDR1 is SGHRS, CDR2 YFSETQ, per germline. For the CDR3, the DNA is TGCGCCAGCAGCTTGGATGGGGTGTACACTGAAGCTTTCTTT. Translation: CASSLDGVYTEAFF.

The chain is built from TRBV7-2 and TRBJ2-1; D perhaps matches TRBD2 (5 bases). The CDR3 contains 14 residues. Trimming took 0 bases from V and 9 from J, leaving 12 bases between them. Germline V lookup: CDR1 SGHTA, CDR2 FQGNSA. The chain's CDR3 is CASSLATRVSEQFF. CDR3 in DNA: TGTGCCAGCAGCTTAGCCACTAGAGTGTCTGAGCAGTTCTTC. The whole variable domain, remainder taken from reference TRBV7-2 and TRBJ2-1, is GAGVSQSPSNKVTEKGKDVELRCDPISGHTALYWYRQSLGQGLEFLIYFQGNSAPDKSGLPSDRFSAERTGGSVSTLTIQRTQQEDSAVYLCASSLATRVSEQFFGPGTRLTVL.

V is TRBV25-1 and J is TRBJ1-1, with TRBD1 as a possible D gene (5 bases). The CDR3 is 16 amino acids. Germline assignment: CDR1 MGHDK and CDR2 SYGVNS. The germline V and J ends were trimmed by 3 bases and 3 bases, with 17 bases remaining between them. The CDR3 loop is CASSDLWVKGYTEAFF. CDR3 in DNA: TGTGCCAGCAGTGATCTCTGGGTGAAGGGGTACACTGAAGCTTTCTTT.

J is TRBJ2-1 and V is TRBV11-2, with D maybe TRBD2 (5 bases). CDR3 length equals 15 residues. The ends were cut back, 1 base at V and 7 bases at J, with 14 bases in the middle. CDR1 and CDR2 from the germline V gene are SGHAT and FQNNGV. The CDR3 DNA follows: TGTGCCAGCAGCTTAGGACTGCATTCGGGGAATGAGCAGTTCTTC. It yields the protein CASSLGLHSGNEQFF.

This chain links TRBV19 with TRBJ2-2; 8 bases are shared with TRBD1. CDR1 LNHDA and CDR2 SQIVND come from the germline V gene (reference sequence). Trimming at V came to 3 bases and at J to 7 bases, leaving 4 bases not matched to a gene. CDR3 length: 14 residues. The chain's CDR3 is CASSMGQVNGELFF. The CDR3 DNA reads as TGTGCCAGTAGTATGGGACAGGTAAACGGGGAGCTGTTTTTT.